Listed below are T cell receptor beta chains from one sample, sequenced in a study of shared clonotypes between healthy human individuals. Repertoires were generated with immunoSEQ multiplex PCR, while TCRdb's copy carries only in-frame clones and drops some. The profile shows millions of clones, just over 90% of them singletons. Sequencing input: naive CD8+ T cells from PBMCs. The receptor source for this set is a man younger than 30 in good health. Some clones in this sample may be carry-over from other donors' samples. Both conserved end residues are part of each CDR3. The order of the fields is V gene, clone size, J gene, D gene, CDR3 DNA, CDR3 protein. D genes are given only for firm matches. Clone size is stated in some rows and not others, as once, few, many or a class when expanded.

TRBV7-7,-,TRBJ2-3,-,TGTGCCAGCAGCCAAGGGGATAGCGGAGAACAAACTAGCACAGATACGCAGTATTTT,CASSQGDSGEQTSTDTQYF
TRBV10-2,-,TRBJ2-1,-,TGCGCCAGCAGTGAGTCGCGCGCAACCTACAATGAGCAGTTCTTC,CASSESRATYNEQFF
TRBV27,-,TRBJ2-1,-,TGTGCCAGCAGTTTTGGCGGCTCTACCTACAATGAGCAGTTCTTC,CASSFGGSTYNEQFF
TRBV30,-,TRBJ2-5,-,TGTGCCTCACATAGTTTGTCGAAGGCAGAAGAGACCCAGTACTTC,CASHSLSKAEETQYF
TRBV7-6,-,TRBJ2-5,-,TGTGCCAGCAGCTTTCTGGCGGGAAAAGACCAAGAGACCCAGTACTTC,CASSFLAGKDQETQYF
TRBV27,-,TRBJ1-1,-,TGTGCCAGCAGTTTATACAACCCCGGAGGGAGTGAAGCTTTCTTT,CASSLYNPGGSEAFF
TRBV4-1,-,TRBJ2-2,TRBD1,TGCGCCAGCCACAGGGACAGTCGCGTACTGAACACCGGGGAGCTGTTTTTT,CASHRDSRVLNTGELFF
TRBV6-1,once,TRBJ1-1,-,TGTGCCAGCAGGAAACAGAACACTGAAGCTTTCTTT,CASRKQNTEAFF
TRBV7-9,-,TRBJ2-1,-,TGTGCCAGCAGCTTAGCGATTGGTGAGCAGTTCTTC,CASSLAIGEQFF
TRBV6-5,-,TRBJ2-3,TRBD2,TGTGCCAGCAGGATTAGCGGGGCCGCCACAGATACGCAGTATTTT,CASRISGAATDTQYF
TRBV5-4,-,TRBJ2-7,-,TGTGCCAGCAGCGGGCTGGGGGATCAAGGATCCTACGAGCAGTACTTC,CASSGLGDQGSYEQYF
TRBV28,-,TRBJ2-5,-,TGTGCCAGCAGTTTTACCCCGGGAGAGACCCAGTACTTC,CASSFTPGETQYF
TRBV27,-,TRBJ1-1,-,TGTGCCAGCAGTTTAAGCGGTCAGGGCACTGAAGCTTTCTTT,CASSLSGQGTEAFF
TRBV27,-,TRBJ1-3,-,TGTGCCAGCAGTTTTGCAGGGGGAAACACCATATATTTT,CASSFAGGNTIYF
TRBV11-3,-,TRBJ2-7,TRBD2,TGTGCCAGCAGCCTCCTATACTTTGGACTAGGCTACGAGCAGTACTTC,CASSLLYFGLGYEQYF
TRBV6-1,once,TRBJ2-7,-,TGTGCCAGCATGGAGGGGGGGGAGCAGTACTTC,CASMEGGEQYF